A single sample gave rise to the 7 T cell receptor beta chains below, sequenced in a study of identifying expanded T cells in peripheral blood. Only in-frame clones appear in the TCRdb table, and some are missing; sequencing was by immunoSEQ multiplex PCR. The table has about 97,000 clones, around 88% seen once. The sample consisted of blood. All receptors derive from a person between 18 and 75 years old in good health.

The chain couples TRBV4-3 to TRBJ1-5; D gene uncertain. The CDR3 contains 14 residues. Germline V gene lookup returns CDR1 LGHNA and CDR2 YSLEER. Trimming took 4 bases from V and 7 from J, leaving 14 bases between them. CDR3 amino acids: CASSPGSEAQPQHF. Here the CDR3 DNA reads TGCGCCAGCAGCCCGGGGTCCGAGGCGCAGCCCCAGCATTTT.

The gene calls are TRBV5-6 and TRBJ1-3, with D possibly being TRBD1 (5 bases). The germline V and J ends were trimmed by 0 bases and 2 bases, with 6 bases remaining between them. Germline CDR1 and CDR2: SGHDT and YYEEEE. The CDR3 runs to 14 residues. This CDR3 is CASSLAGTGNTIYF. DNA for the CDR3: TGTGCCAGCAGCTTGGCAGGGACTGGAAACACCATATATTTT. The entire variable domain, with the rest obtained from reference TRBV5-6 and TRBJ1-3, is as follows: DAGVTQSPTHLIKTRGQQVTLRCSPKSGHDTVSWYQQALGQGPQFIFQYYEEEERQRGNFPDRFSGHQFPNYSSELNVNALLLGDSALYLCASSLAGTGNTIYFGEGSWLTVV.

The chain is built from TRBV25-1 and TRBJ2-7; possibly TRBD2 for D (6 bases). V was cut by 4 bases and J by 0 bases, with 10 bases left in between. The germline V gene has CDR1 MGHDK and CDR2 SYGVNS. This CDR3 spans 14 amino acids. The chain's CDR3 is CASSGDGSSYEQYF. Written as DNA, the CDR3 is TGTGCCAGCAGTGGGGACGGGAGCTCCTACGAGCAGTACTTC.

The CDR3 reads CASRRPPTGTSGTNTQYF. The CDR3 DNA reads TGTGCCAGCAGACGCCCTCCTACCGGGACTAGCGGGACAAATACGCAGTATTTT. This chain links TRBV27 with TRBJ2-3; 13 nucleotides line up with TRBD2. V was clipped by 6 bases and J by 7 bases; unmatched bases: 16. Germline CDR1 is MNHEY and CDR2 is SMNVEV (reference sequence). The CDR3 length is 18 residues.

The chain has TRBV7-2 and TRBJ1-1; the D gene is possibly TRBD1 (6 bases). Germline lookup yields CDR1 SGHTA and CDR2 FQGNSA. V dropped 5 bases and J dropped 11 bases, with 21 bases sitting between them. The CDR3 extends over 14 amino acids. The CDR3 DNA reads as TGTGCCAGCAGCGTAAGCAGGGACACTTCGGCGGCTTTCTTT. This codes for CASSVSRDTSAAFF.

The chain joins TRBV6-5 to TRBJ1-1, with D hard to call. The V end lost 7 bases, the J end lost 5 bases, and 14 bases lay between the germline ends. The CDR3 runs 13 residues. The germline V gene has CDR1 MNHEY and CDR2 SVGAGI. CDR3 coding DNA: TGTGCCAGCACCCCAAGTGGTGGGACTGAAGCTTTCTTT. This gives the protein CASTPSGGTEAFF.

This rearrangement joins TRBV6-5 to TRBJ2-7; 12 positions match TRBD1. V was clipped by 6 bases and J by 7 bases; unmatched bases: 4. The CDR3 spans 13 residues. Germline V CDR1 and CDR2: MNHEY, SVGAGI. CDR3 region: CASRGQGAGEQYF. The DNA for the CDR3 is TGTGCCAGCAGGGGACAGGGGGCTGGGGAGCAGTACTTC.